The 6 T cell receptor beta chains listed next were all sequenced from one sample in a study of T-cell reconstitution after alpha-beta-depleted transplantation in children. Unique molecular identifiers were incorporated during preparation of the TCRbeta library. TCRdb independently ran MiXCR on the PCR reads; one entry per CDR3 protein. The sample comprises roughly 590,000 distinct CDR3 sequences, 15% to 20% of which are singletons, and approximately 1.1% rests with the top ten. The sequences come from PBMCs from the stem cell graft donor, collected from the stem cell graft. The receptors originated from a human donor who donated a stem cell graft to a child with acute myeloid leukemia.

This clonotype was seen ten or more times. As DNA, the CDR3 is TGTGCCAGCAGCCCATACCACGCCACGCGAGGGTTCGGAGATACGCAGTATTTT. It yields the protein CASSPYHATRGFGDTQYF. The V gene is TRBV11-2, the J gene TRBJ2-3; the D gene is possibly TRBD2 (5 bases). Germline CDR1 and CDR2: SGHAT and FQNNGV. CDR3 length: 18 residues. Trimming took 5 bases from V and 5 from J, leaving 26 bases between them.

This clonotype was seen ten or more times. The gene calls are TRBV29-1 and TRBJ1-1, with unresolved D. V lost 4 bases, J lost 1 base, and 10 bases lay in between. The CDR3 has 13 residues. CDR1 and CDR2 (germline): SQVTM, ANQGSEA. The chain's CDR3 is CSVVKGGNTEAFF. CDR3 coding DNA: TGCAGCGTTGTTAAGGGAGGGAACACTGAAGCTTTCTTT.

This clonotype was seen repeatedly, ten times or more. The chain combines TRBV27 with TRBJ2-1, with TRBD2 matching over 12 bases. J gave up 6 bases and V 6 bases, and 6 bases lay outside the gene matches. The CDR3 runs 15 residues. Germline loops: CDR1 MNHEY, CDR2 SMNVEV (reference sequence). The DNA of the CDR3 is TGTGCCAGCAGCCCACTAGCGGGGGGTCCCAATGAGCAGTTCTTC. Its protein product is CASSPLAGGPNEQFF.

The J gene is TRBJ2-2, the V gene TRBV12-3 or TRBV12-4, with TRBD2 matching 8 bases. The trim removed 3 bases at V and 0 bases at J, leaving 6 bases unmatched. The CDR3 is 17 amino acids. This chain's CDR3 is CASSFGGALANTGELFF. In DNA form, the CDR3 reads TGTGCCAGCAGTTTCGGGGGGGCCCTCGCGAACACCGGGGAGCTGTTTTTT.

A few counts support this clonotype. The chain recombines TRBV9 with TRBJ2-4; TRBD2 aligns across 7 bases. V gave up 0 bases and J gave up 6 bases; unmatched junction bases: 3. Germline CDR1 is SGDLS and CDR2 is YYNGEE. This CDR3 has 14 amino acids. This CDR3 reads CASSVDSGGNIQYF. The CDR3 coding sequence is TGTGCCAGCAGCGTAGATTCGGGGGGAAACATTCAGTACTTC.

CDR3 nucleotides: TGTGCCAGCAGTTTGACTAGCGGGGTAGTGTTTTTT. Translation: CASSLTSGVVFF. This chain joins TRBV12-3 or TRBV12-4 and TRBJ2-2; 11 bases map to TRBD2. This CDR3 comprises 12 residues. J was trimmed by 15 bases and V by 3 bases; bases with no gene match: 3.